This TCR beta chain stems from a study of human T cells and chemical hapten exposure. In the study overall: Diphenylcyclopropenone, dosed weekly to the scalp, was given to patients throughout the roughly 24-week study.

This clonotype was observed many times. TCRdb reanalysed the RACE reads using MiXCR and keeps one entry per CDR3 protein. The sample has 90,000 to 120,000 distinct CDR3 sequences, about 10% seen once; the top ten hold roughly 3.3%. The time point is: patch test 1, 2 weeks after DPC sensitization. Described treatment: therapeutic diphenylcyclopropenone sensitization with weekly scalp DPC. Trimming removed 6 bases at V and 9 bases at J, with 18 bases between. CDR3 length: 14 residues. Germline values: CDR1 MNHNY, CDR2 SVGAGI (reference sequence). The gene calls are TRBV6-6 and TRBJ2-1, with a tentative D call TRBD2 (7 bases). The source was whole blood, collected in connection with sensitization to the hapten diphenylcyclopropenone (DPC). The clonotype comes from a middle-aged woman with alopecia areata. Some clones in this sample may be carry-over from other donors' samples. In nucleotides, the CDR3 is TGTGCCAGCAGCCCGGGGGGCGAAATGGGTGAGCAGTTCTTC. Translating it yields CASSPGGEMGEQFF.